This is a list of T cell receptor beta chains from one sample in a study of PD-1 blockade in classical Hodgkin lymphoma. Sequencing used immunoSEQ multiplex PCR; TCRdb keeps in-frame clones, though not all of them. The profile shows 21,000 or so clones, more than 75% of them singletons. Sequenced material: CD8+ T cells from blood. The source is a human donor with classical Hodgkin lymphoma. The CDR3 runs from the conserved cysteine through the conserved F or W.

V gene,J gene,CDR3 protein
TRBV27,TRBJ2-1,CASSYSTSGNEQFF
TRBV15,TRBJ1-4,CATSRVGATNEKLFF
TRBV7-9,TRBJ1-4,CASSLGYEKLFF
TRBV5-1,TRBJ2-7,CASSLSEGVSYEQYF
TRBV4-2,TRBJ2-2,CASSQGQEGSNTGELFF
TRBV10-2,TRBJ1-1,CASSGLAGTSAFF
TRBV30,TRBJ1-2,CAWRMGGGDGYTF
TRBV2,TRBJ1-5,CASSEVGGRKPQHF
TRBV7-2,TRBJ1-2,CASSLTPRQGENYGYTF
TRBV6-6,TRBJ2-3,CASSYINPADTQYF
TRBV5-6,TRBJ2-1,CASSRPLATSYNEQFF
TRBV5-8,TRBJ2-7,CASSIGRTIRYEQYF
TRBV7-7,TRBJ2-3,CASSIGHNTDTQYF
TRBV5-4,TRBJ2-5,CASGSPGLADQETQYF
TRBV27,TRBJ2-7,CASSLGQGSIYEQYF
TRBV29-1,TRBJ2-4,CSVEDWGQGTAKNIQYF
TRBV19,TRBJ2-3,CASSIVEDWGTDTQYF
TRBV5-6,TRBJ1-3,CASSLESGTGNTIYF
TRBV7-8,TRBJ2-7,CASSPGATAYEQYF
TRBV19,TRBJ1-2,CASSTGERYGYTF
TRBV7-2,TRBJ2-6,CASSLEGSRFARANVLTF
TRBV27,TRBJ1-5,CASSLGNSNQPQHF
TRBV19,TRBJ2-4,CASSRLQNIQYF
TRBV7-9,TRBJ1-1,CASSLAWTGGNAEAFF